The entry below gives a single TCR beta chain sequence along with its context. The protocol was immunoSEQ multiplex PCR, while the TCRdb copy is restricted to in-frame clones and leaves out a portion. Here the sample spans 15,000 to 20,000 clones, about four fifths being singletons. The data belong to a study of somatic mutations in cytotoxic T cells in rheumatoid arthritis. Background on the study: A roughly 30 ml EDTA sample of patient blood was drawn right after diagnosis, before any treatment. In some cases, T-cell populations stained with V beta antibodies were flow-sorted at nearly 100% purity, and these included V beta1+ cells sequenced for TCRB.

CDR1 and CDR2 from the germline V gene are LGHNA and YNFKEQ. V shed 0 bases and J shed 11 bases, with 24 bases lying between them. This CDR3 region has 17 residues. This sequence joins TRBV4-2 and TRBJ2-3; D gene uncertain. The sequencing input was CD8+ T cells sorted from blood. The TCR was taken from a man younger than 35 with rheumatoid arthritis. CDR3 sequence (DNA): TGTGCCAGCAGCCAAGAAATGGGATCACTTTCCCTCGTGGGGCAGTATTTT. Its protein product is CASSQEMGSLSLVGQYF.